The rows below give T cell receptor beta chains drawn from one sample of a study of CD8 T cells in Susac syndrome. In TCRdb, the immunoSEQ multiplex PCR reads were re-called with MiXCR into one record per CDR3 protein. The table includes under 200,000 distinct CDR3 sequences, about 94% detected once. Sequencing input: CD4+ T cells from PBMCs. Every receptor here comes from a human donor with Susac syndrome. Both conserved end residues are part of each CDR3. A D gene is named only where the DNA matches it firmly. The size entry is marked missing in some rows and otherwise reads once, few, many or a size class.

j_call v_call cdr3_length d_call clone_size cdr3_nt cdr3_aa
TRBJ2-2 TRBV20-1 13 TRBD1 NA TGCAGTGCGAAGGACAGGGACGCCGGGGAGCTGTTTTTT CSAKDRDAGELFF
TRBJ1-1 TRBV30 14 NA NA TGTGCCTGGAGTGTACGGGGACCGAGCACTGAAGCTTTCTTT CAWSVRGPSTEAFF
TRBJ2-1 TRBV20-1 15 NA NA TGCAGTGCTAGAGTAAGCGGGCCCTCCTACAATGAGCAGTTCTTC CSARVSGPSYNEQFF
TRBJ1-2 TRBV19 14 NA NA TGTGCCAGTAGAGCCGGACCTTTCTCGGGCGGCTACACCTTC CASRAGPFSGGYTF
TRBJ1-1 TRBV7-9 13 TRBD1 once TGTGCCAGCGAAAGACAGGGGAACACTGAAGCTTTCTTT CASERQGNTEAFF
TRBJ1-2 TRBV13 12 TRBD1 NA TGTGCCAGCAGCCGGACAGGGATGGGCTACACCTTC CASSRTGMGYTF
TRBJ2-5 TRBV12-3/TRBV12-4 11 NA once TGTGCCAGCAAGGAGAAAGAGACCCAGTACTTC CASKEKETQYF
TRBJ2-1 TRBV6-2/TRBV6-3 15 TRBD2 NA TGTGCCAGCAGTGGACTAGCGGTCCCCTACAATGAGCAGTTCTTC CASSGLAVPYNEQFF
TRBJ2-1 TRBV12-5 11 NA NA TGTGCTAGTGCCGTCGCCAATGAGCAGTTCTTC CASAVANEQFF
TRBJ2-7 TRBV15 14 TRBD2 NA TGTGCCACCAGCCCTAGACTAGCGGGAACCGAGCAGTACTTC CATSPRLAGTEQYF
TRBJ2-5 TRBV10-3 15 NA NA TGTGCCATCAGTGAGTCGGCGCAGCTCGCGGAGACCCAGTACTTC CAISESAQLAETQYF
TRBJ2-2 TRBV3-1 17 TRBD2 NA TGTGCCAGCAGCCCCCTTCGGGGGGGCGGTCAGGTCGGGGAGCTGTTTTTT CASSPLRGGGQVGELFF
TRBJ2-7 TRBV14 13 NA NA TGTGCCAGCAGCCCCAGGGGAACCCACGAGCAGTACTTC CASSPRGTHEQYF
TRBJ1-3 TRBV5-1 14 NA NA TGCGCCAGCAGCTTGGGGGACTCTGGAAACACCATATATTTT CASSLGDSGNTIYF
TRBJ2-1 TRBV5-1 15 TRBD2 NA TGCGCCAGCAGCTCAGCGGGGGGGCCGGGGAATGAGCAGTTCTTC CASSSAGGPGNEQFF
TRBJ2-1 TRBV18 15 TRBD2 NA TGTGCCAGCTCACCACTCCCGGGACTAGCGGATGAGCAGTTCTTC CASSPLPGLADEQFF
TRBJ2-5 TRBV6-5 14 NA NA TGTGCCAGCAGTTCCCTGGCAAGATGGGAGACCCAGTACTTC CASSSLARWETQYF
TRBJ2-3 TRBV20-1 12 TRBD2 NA TGCAGTGCTAGGACTAGCGGTGGTACGCAGTATTTT CSARTSGGTQYF
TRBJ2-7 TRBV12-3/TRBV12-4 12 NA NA TGTGCCAGCAGTTTAGGGGGGTTCGAGCAGTACTTC CASSLGGFEQYF
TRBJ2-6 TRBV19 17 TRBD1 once TGTGCCAGTAGTACTTGGACAGGCCCGGTAGGGGCCAACGTCCTGACTTTC CASSTWTGPVGANVLTF
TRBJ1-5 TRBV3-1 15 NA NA TGTGCCAGCAGCCAAGGTCCAGACCCCAATCAGCCCCAGCATTTT CASSQGPDPNQPQHF
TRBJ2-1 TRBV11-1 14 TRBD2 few TGTGCCAGCAGACAGAGCGGGGGGGGGAATGAGCAGTTCTTC CASRQSGGGNEQFF
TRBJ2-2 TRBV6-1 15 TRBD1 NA TGTGCCAGCAAGGGACAGTCAGTCGGCACCGGGGAGCTGTTTTTT CASKGQSVGTGELFF
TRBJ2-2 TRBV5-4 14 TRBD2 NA TGTGCCAGCAGGGAGCGGGGTGGCACCGGGGAGCTGTTTTTT CASRERGGTGELFF
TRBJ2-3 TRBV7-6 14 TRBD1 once TGTGCCAGCAGCTTCGCACAGGGGGCCGATACGCAGTATTTT CASSFAQGADTQYF
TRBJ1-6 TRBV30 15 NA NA TGTGCCTGGAGTGTACGGGGCAGGGTGGAGTCACCCCTCCACTTT CAWSVRGRVESPLHF
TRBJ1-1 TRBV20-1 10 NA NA TGCAGTGCTAGACGGGCTGAAGCTTTCTTT CSARRAEAFF
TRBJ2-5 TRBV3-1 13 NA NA TGTGCCAGCAGCCAAGAGGTTCGCGAGACCCAGTACTTC CASSQEVRETQYF
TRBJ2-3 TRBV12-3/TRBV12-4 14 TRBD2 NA TGTGCCAGCAGTTCTCAAGCGGGGAGAGATACGCAGTATTTT CASSSQAGRDTQYF
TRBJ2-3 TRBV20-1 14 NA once TGCAGTGCTAGACGGGACGATAGCACAGATACGCAGTATTTT CSARRDDSTDTQYF
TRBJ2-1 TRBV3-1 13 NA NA TGTGCCAGCAGAGATACTGTAGCACGTGAGCAGTTCTTC CASRDTVAREQFF
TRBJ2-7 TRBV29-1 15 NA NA TGCAGCGTCGGAGACGGAACAGGGAGACGGACCGAGCAGTACTTC CSVGDGTGRRTEQYF
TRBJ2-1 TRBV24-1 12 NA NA TGTGCCACCCAAGGTTCCTACAATGAGCAGTTCTTC CATQGSYNEQFF
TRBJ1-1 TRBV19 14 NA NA TGTGCCAGTAGTATAGATGGGTTGAACACTGAAGCTTTCTTT CASSIDGLNTEAFF
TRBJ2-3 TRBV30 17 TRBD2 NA TGTGCCTGGAGTGTACGGTCCGGTAGCGGGCGTCAAGATACGCAGTATTTT CAWSVRSGSGRQDTQYF